The 24 T cell receptor beta chains below were found in one sample sequenced in a study of blood T cell repertoires in COVID-19. TCRdb's table, derived via immunoSEQ multiplex PCR, lists solely in-frame clones and lacks some. Of some 270,000 clones listed, 70% to 90% were seen once; the top ten hold approximately 10%. Sequencing used peripheral blood. Receptor source: a woman in her 70s with acute or convalescent COVID-19.

The rearrangement joins TRBV4-2 to TRBJ1-4, with 10 nucleotides matching TRBD1. V lost 2 bases and J lost 5; bases outside the gene matches: 5. The germline gives CDR1 LGHNA, CDR2 YNFKEQ. The CDR3 is 16 residues long. The CDR3 bases are TGTGCCAGCAGCCAATCTCCGGGACAGGGGAATGAAAAACTGTTTTTT. Translated: CASSQSPGQGNEKLFF.

This rearrangement joins TRBV9 to TRBJ1-3; weak D call: TRBD1 (6 bases). Trimming pared 3 bases from V and 4 bases from J, leaving 11 bases between. CDR3 size: 14 residues. The germline V gene has CDR1 SGDLS and CDR2 YYNGEE. The CDR3 reads CASSAGGLGNTIYF. The CDR3, as DNA: TGTGCCAGCAGCGCGGGGGGGCTCGGAAACACCATATATTTT.

V usage is TRBV9 and J usage is TRBJ2-2; 10 bases fit TRBD2. This CDR3 region has 16 residues. The V gene's germline CDR1 is SGDLS and CDR2 YYNGEE. Trimming cost V 4 bases and J 1 base; bases outside gene matches: 4. CDR3 loop: CASSPRTSGNTGELFF. As DNA, the CDR3 is TGTGCCAGCAGCCCCCGGACTAGCGGGAACACCGGGGAGCTGTTTTTT.

Regarding this clone: Other DNA sequences in this specimen translate into the identical CDR3. The chain has TRBV6-5 and TRBJ1-5; a weak D match, TRBD1 (6 bases). Germline V lookup: CDR1 MNHEY, CDR2 SVGAGI. Trimming shortened V by 0 bases and J by 2 bases, and 8 bases separated the two germline ends. The CDR3 sequence is 15 residues long. The CDR3 nucleotides read TGTGCCAGCAGTTACTCGCACAGGGGCAATCAGCCCCAGCATTTT. It specifies CASSYSHRGNQPQHF.

This rearrangement joins TRBV3-1 (or the pseudogene TRBV3-2) to TRBJ1-2, with D perhaps TRBD1 (5 bases). V dropped 0 bases and J dropped 7 bases, with 18 bases sitting between them. The CDR3 consists of 16 residues. CDR1 is LGHDT and CDR2 is YNNKEL in the germline V gene (reference sequence). In DNA, the CDR3 is TGTGCCAGCAGCCAAGACCCGTCGGGACTGACGGGTGGCTACACCTTC. Amino acids: CASSQDPSGLTGGYTF.

The sample holds one count of this clone. V is TRBV15 and J is TRBJ2-7; 8 positions match TRBD1. V was pared by 2 bases and J by 6 bases, with 9 bases of the junction left unmatched. Germline lookup yields CDR1 LNHNV and CDR2 YYDKDF (reference sequence). The CDR3 consists of 15 residues. The CDR3 bases are TGTGCCACCAGCAGAATAAAAGGGACAGGAACCGAGCAGTACTTC. Protein: CATSRIKGTGTEQYF. Looking up the rest from reference TRBV15 and TRBJ2-7 gives the full variable domain: DAMVIQNPRYQVTQFGKPVTLSCSQTLNHNVMYWYQQKSSQAPKLLFHYYDKDFNNEADTPDNFQSRRPNTSFCFLDIRSPGLGDTAMYLCATSRIKGTGTEQYFGPGTRLTVT.

The CDR3 region is CASRGQPNTGELFF. CDR3 coding DNA: TGTGCCAGCCGGGGACAGCCTAACACCGGGGAGCTGTTTTTT. The chain is built from TRBV7-6 and TRBJ2-2, with TRBD1 matching 7 bases. V was clipped by 8 bases and J by 2 bases; unmatched bases: 5. Germline V lookup: CDR1 SGHVS, CDR2 FNYEAQ. The CDR3 covers 14 residues. Together with reference TRBV7-6 and TRBJ2-2, the CDR3 gives the full variable domain: GAGVSQSPRYKVTKRGQDVALRCDPISGHVSLYWYRQALGQGPEFLTYFNYEAQQDKSGLPNDRFSAERPEGSISTLTIQRTEQRDSAMYRCASRGQPNTGELFFGEGSRLTVL.

In DNA form, the CDR3 reads TGCAGTGCGCCGACAGTCTACGAGCAGTACTTC. Translating it yields CSAPTVYEQYF. The chain uses TRBV20-1 and TRBJ2-7, with D perhaps TRBD1 (5 bases). Germline CDR1 and CDR2: DFQATT and SNEGSKA (reference sequence). Trimming took 6 bases from V and 3 from J, leaving 9 bases between them. The CDR3 consists of 11 residues.

This clone is a singleton in its sample. The CDR3 DNA sequence: TGCGCCAGCAGCTTAGGCCAGGACAGCCACATGAACACTGAAGCTTTCTTT. It codes for CASSLGQDSHMNTEAFF. The chain couples TRBV5-1 to TRBJ1-1; a possible D gene is TRBD1 (6 bases). There are 17 residues in the CDR3. Germline loops: CDR1 SGHRS, CDR2 YFSETQ. Trimming left V 2 bases short and J 0 bases short, with 17 bases between.

This clone was detected only once. The V and J genes are TRBV15 and TRBJ2-6; no clear D gene. V was cut by 5 bases and J by 0 bases, with 8 bases left in between. CDR1 is LNHNV and CDR2 is YYDKDF in the germline V gene (reference sequence). The CDR3 is 15 residues long. CDR3 bases: TGTGCCACCAGCTTCCTAGGCTCTGGGGCCAACGTCCTGACTTTC. Translation gives CATSFLGSGANVLTF.

This clone was detected a few times. The V and J genes are TRBV5-6 and TRBJ2-7, with TRBD2 matching over 9 bases. Germline lookup yields CDR1 SGHDT and CDR2 YYEEEE. The CDR3 runs 16 residues. With V trimmed by 4 bases and J by 2 bases, 10 bases remained unmatched. Here the CDR3 reads CASSQIGLAGPYEQYF. The CDR3 DNA reads TGTGCCAGCAGCCAGATTGGGCTAGCGGGGCCCTACGAGCAGTACTTC.

The chain carries TRBV3-1 (or the pseudogene TRBV3-2) and TRBJ2-3, with 7 bases lining up with TRBD1. Trimming removed 1 base from V and 4 bases from J; junction bases left unmatched: 8. The CDR3 sequence is 16 residues long. CDR1 is LGHDT, CDR2 YNNKEL, per germline (reference sequence). CDR3 sequence (DNA): TGTGCCAGCAGCCAAGGAGGGGGCGGATTAGCAGATACGCAGTATTTT. Encoded protein: CASSQGGGGLADTQYF.

For the CDR3, the DNA is TGTGCCTGGAGCAGGTCGGGAGTTGGGTCCTATAATTCACCCCTCCACTTT. It yields the protein CAWSRSGVGSYNSPLHF. The chain combines TRBV30 with TRBJ1-6; D gene uncertain. The CDR3 is 17 amino acids. Germline CDR1 reads GTSNPN; CDR2 reads SVGIG (reference sequence). V lost 3 bases, J lost 1 base, and 16 bases lay in between.

This clone has just a few counts. The rearrangement links TRBV19 to TRBJ2-5; D not certain. The CDR3 runs to 10 residues. Germline V gene sequence: CDR1 LNHDA, CDR2 SQIVND (reference sequence). Trimming shortened V by 7 bases and J by 5 bases, and 5 bases separated the two germline ends. The CDR3 sequence: CASIAETQYF. The CDR3 coding sequence is TGTGCCAGTATCGCGGAGACCCAGTACTTC.

This clone has just one count. The chain joins TRBV28 to TRBJ1-1; 8 bases are shared with TRBD1. V trimming: 6 bases; J trimming: 5 bases; junction bases outside the gene matches: 11. The germline gives CDR1 MDHEN, CDR2 SYDVKM. The CDR3 is made up of 15 amino acids. Written as DNA, the CDR3 is TGTGCCAGCAGATACGCAGGGGGCGAGTCGACTGAAGCTTTCTTT. Residues: CASRYAGGESTEAFF.

The rearrangement joins TRBV7-2 to TRBJ2-5, with 7 bases matching TRBD2. The V gene's germline CDR1 is SGHTA and CDR2 FQGNSA. The CDR3 length is 12 residues. Trimming cost V 4 bases and J 5 bases; bases outside gene matches: 1. The CDR3 nucleotides are TGTGCCAGCAGCTCCGGGAGGGAGACCCAGTACTTC. Its protein is CASSSGRETQYF.

Worth noting for this clone: Distinct nucleotide sequences in the sample also encode this CDR3. V gene TRBV3-1 (or the pseudogene TRBV3-2) combines with J gene TRBJ1-1, with D perhaps matching TRBD1 (6 bases). Trimming cost V 3 bases and J 5 bases, with 7 bases left between them. The CDR3 runs 12 residues. Germline CDR1 LGHDT, CDR2 YNNKEL (reference sequence). CDR3 in amino acids: CASSHRGTEAFF. The CDR3 DNA follows: TGTGCCAGCAGCCACAGGGGAACTGAAGCTTTCTTT.

The chain is built from TRBV18 and TRBJ1-2; TRBD1 might be the D (6 bases). V shed 3 bases and J shed 8 bases, with 22 bases lying between them. In germline, CDR1 is KGHSH, CDR2 LQKENI. CDR3 length equals 16 residues. The CDR3, as DNA: TGTGCCAGCTCACCGCGGCAGAGTGTGGGGGCAGGAGGCTACACCTTC. It codes for CASSPRQSVGAGGYTF.

This chain links TRBV6-6 with TRBJ2-3; TRBD1 agrees at 7 bases. Germline V gene data show CDR1 as MNHNY and CDR2 as SVGAGI (reference sequence). J gave up 5 bases and V 5 bases, and 16 bases lay outside the gene matches. This CDR3 is 17 amino acids long. The CDR3 reads CASSQQSRTGSRDTQYF. CDR3 DNA sequence: TGTGCCAGCAGTCAACAATCCCGGACAGGCTCGAGAGATACGCAGTATTTT.

The chain is built from TRBV19 and TRBJ1-3; 7 bases line up with TRBD1. The CDR3 runs to 14 residues. CDR1 LNHDA and CDR2 SQIVND come from the germline V gene (reference sequence). V trimming: 4 bases; J trimming: 4 bases; junction bases outside the gene matches: 4. The CDR3, as DNA: TGTGCCAGTAGTACGACAGGGAGAGGAAACACCATATATTTT. Its protein is CASSTTGRGNTIYF.

The gene calls are TRBV6-6 and TRBJ1-5, with 9 positions matching TRBD1. The trim removed 6 bases at V and 15 bases at J, leaving 9 bases unmatched. This CDR3 is 12 amino acids long. Germline CDR1 and CDR2: MNHNY and SVGAGI (reference sequence). The CDR3 sequence: CASSSGGTGRHF. DNA for the CDR3: TGTGCCAGCAGCTCAGGGGGGACAGGGCGGCATTTT.

DNA of the CDR3: TGTGCCAGCAGCCTACGCTCCGGGGTGAACACCGGGGAGCTGTTTTTT. Encoded protein: CASSLRSGVNTGELFF. The chain employs TRBV7-8 and TRBJ2-2, with D tentatively TRBD2 (5 bases). The V end was cut by 5 bases, the J end by 1 base, with 14 bases between. The CDR3 runs 16 residues. Germline V gives CDR1 SGHVS, CDR2 FQNEAQ.

The genes are TRBV2 and TRBJ1-2, with 7 bases matching TRBD1. V dropped 6 bases and J dropped 3; count of bases not matched to a gene: 7. This CDR3 comprises 14 residues. Germline CDR1 and CDR2: SNHLY and FYNNEI. CDR3 DNA sequence: TGTGCCAGCAGACCACAGGGGAGAGACTATGGCTACACCTTC. Its protein product is CASRPQGRDYGYTF.

The chain recombines TRBV4-1 with TRBJ2-3; D possibly corresponds to TRBD2 (5 bases). Germline assignment: CDR1 MGHRA and CDR2 YSYEKL. Trimming removed 1 base at V and 9 bases at J, with 8 bases between. The CDR3 runs 12 residues. The CDR3 DNA reads as TGCGCCAGCAGCCAAGTCGGGGTCACGCAGTATTTT. Translating it yields CASSQVGVTQYF.